The present TCR beta chain was sequenced within a study of blood T cell repertoires in COVID-19. Study-wide background: COVID-19 samples, acute and convalescent, were from the United States, Italy and Spain. PBMCs, B-cell-depleted T cells, or T cells provided the cDNA or gDNA that made up the material.

The table came from immunoSEQ multiplex PCR; TCRdb's copy has only in-frame clones and leaves some out. The data contain approximately 170,000 clones, approximately 75% of them singletons. The CDR3 covers 11 residues. V was cut by 6 bases and J by 5 bases, with 6 bases left in between. Per the germline V gene, CDR1 is MNHEY and CDR2 is SMNVEV (reference sequence). This TCR was recovered from a human donor in a cohort sampled during active COVID-19. The V and J genes are TRBV27 and TRBJ2-3; no clear D gene. Sequencing used peripheral blood. For the CDR3, the DNA is TGTGCCAGCAGCCGGAGAGATACGCAGTATTTT. Translated, it gives CASSRRDTQYF.